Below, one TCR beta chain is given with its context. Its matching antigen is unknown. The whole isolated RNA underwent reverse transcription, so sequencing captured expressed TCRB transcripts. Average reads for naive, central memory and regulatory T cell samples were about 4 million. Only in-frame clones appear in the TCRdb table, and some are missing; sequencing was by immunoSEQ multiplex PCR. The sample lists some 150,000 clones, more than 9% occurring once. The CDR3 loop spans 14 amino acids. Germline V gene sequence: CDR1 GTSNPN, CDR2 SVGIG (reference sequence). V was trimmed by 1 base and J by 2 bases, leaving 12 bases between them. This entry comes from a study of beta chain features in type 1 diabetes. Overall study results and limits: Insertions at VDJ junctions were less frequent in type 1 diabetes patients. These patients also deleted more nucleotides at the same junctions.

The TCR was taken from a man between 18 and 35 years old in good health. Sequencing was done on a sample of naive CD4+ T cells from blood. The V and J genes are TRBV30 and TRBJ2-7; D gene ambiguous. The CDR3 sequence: CAWSGANNAYEQYF. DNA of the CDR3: TGTGCCTGGAGTGGGGCTAATAACGCCTACGAGCAGTACTTC.